This TCR beta chain was documented in a study of immune evolution from preneoplasia to lung adenocarcinoma. The V gene's germline CDR1 is SGHRS and CDR2 YFSETQ. V shed 4 bases, J shed 5 bases, and the junction held 15 bases outside the gene matches. The CDR3 consists of 16 residues. The method was immunoSEQ multiplex PCR; TCRdb's version includes in-frame clones alone and lacks a portion of them. The data contain over 14,000 clones, about 80% of them singletons. After pathologic assessment, macro-dissection selected premalignant or tumor cells for extraction. The chain joins TRBV5-1 to TRBJ2-7; 7 nucleotides agree with TRBD1. Sequencing was performed on FFPE minimally invasive lung adenocarcinoma tissue. This TCR came from a person aged 55-80 years with lung adenocarcinoma. CDR3 loop: CASSLGWTGAIHEQYF. Written as DNA, the CDR3 is TGCGCCAGCAGCCTTGGGTGGACAGGCGCTATCCACGAGCAGTACTTC.